Described below is a single TCR beta chain sequence and its context. Profiled with immunoSEQ multiplex PCR; TCRdb holds only in-frame clones, not every one. The table includes under 140,000 clones, roughly 92% detected once. The germline CDR1 and CDR2 sequences are LNHDA and SQIVND (reference sequence). The V end lost 2 bases, the J end lost 4 bases, and 8 bases lay between the germline ends. This CDR3 contains 13 residues. These data originate in a study of siplizumab effects on memory and regulatory T cells. The source material was CD4+ T cells sorted from blood. The clonotype comes from a human donor in good health. The genes are TRBV19 and TRBJ1-2, with no clear D. For the CDR3, the DNA is TGTGCCAGTAGTATAAGAGAATTCTATGGCTACACCTTC. It is translated as CASSIREFYGYTF.